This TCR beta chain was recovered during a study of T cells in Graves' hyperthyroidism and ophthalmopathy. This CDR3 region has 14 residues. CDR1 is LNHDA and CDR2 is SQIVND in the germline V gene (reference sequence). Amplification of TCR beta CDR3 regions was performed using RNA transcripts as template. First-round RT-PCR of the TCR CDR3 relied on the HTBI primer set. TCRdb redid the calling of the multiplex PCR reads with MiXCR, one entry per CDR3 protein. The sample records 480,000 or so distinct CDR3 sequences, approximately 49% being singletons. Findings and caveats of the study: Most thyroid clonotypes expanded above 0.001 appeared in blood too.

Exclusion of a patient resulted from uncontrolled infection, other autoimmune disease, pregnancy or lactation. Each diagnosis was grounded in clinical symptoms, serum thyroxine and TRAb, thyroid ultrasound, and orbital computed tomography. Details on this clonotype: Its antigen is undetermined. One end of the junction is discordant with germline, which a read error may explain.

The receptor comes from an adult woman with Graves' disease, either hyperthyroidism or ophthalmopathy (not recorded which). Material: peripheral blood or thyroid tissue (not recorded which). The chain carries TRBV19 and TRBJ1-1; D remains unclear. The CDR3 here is CAGSTLKRNTEAFF. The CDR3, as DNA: TGTGCCGGTAGTACCCTGAAGAGGAACACTGAAGCCTTCTTT.